The entry below describes one TCR beta chain. This specimen comes from a study of brain T cells in children with intractable seizures. Clones were read by immunoSEQ multiplex PCR, and TCRdb kept only the in-frame ones, dropping some. The sample shows around 340,000 clones, 93% of them seen only once. This sample's time point: blood from clinic visit 5 months post-surgery; TSC patient then seizure free. CDR1 and CDR2 (germline): SGHAT, FQNNGV. The CDR3 extends over 17 amino acids. Trimming removed 2 bases from V and 5 bases from J; junction bases left unmatched: 13. The receptor was isolated from a boy under three years old with tuberous sclerosis and intractable seizures. This material consisted of peripheral blood, taken more than 4 months after surgery. The chain recombines TRBV11-2 with TRBJ1-2; 8 bases match TRBD1. In DNA form, the CDR3 reads TGTGCCAGCAGCTTATGGCAGGGGGCTACTCGTGGATATGGCTACACCTTC. Residues: CASSLWQGATRGYGYTF.